Listed below are T cell receptor beta chains from one sample, sequenced in a study of CD8 T cells in ankylosing spondylitis. Via MiXCR, TCRdb re-called the 5' RACE reads, giving one row per CDR3 protein. The sample records under 250,000 distinct CDR3 sequences, about 11% being singletons. Source material: blood, either unsorted or a sorted T cell fraction (not recorded which). The origin of the receptors is a male donor with ankylosing spondylitis or in good health (not recorded which). Each CDR3 is given with its conserved first and last residue. Fields, in order: CDR3 protein, CDR3 DNA, V gene, J gene, D gene, clone size. The D gene is left open where the match is weak. Only part of the rows carry a size: once, few, many, or a class if the clone is expanded.

CASSGPGQGFPLEEKLFF	TGTGCCAGCAGTGGACCGGGACAGGGCTTTCCCCTGGAAGAAAAACTGTTTTTT	TRBV2	TRBJ1-4	TRBD1	.
CSAGGTGGYEQYF	TGCAGTGCTGGCGGGACAGGGGGGTACGAGCAGTACTTC	TRBV20-1	TRBJ2-7	TRBD1	few
CASSSNRISGANVLTF	TGTGCCAGCAGTAGTAACAGGATCTCTGGGGCCAACGTCCTGACTTTC	TRBV12-3/TRBV12-4	TRBJ2-6	.	.
CASSSRGQVNTGELFF	TGTGCCAGCAGCTCTCGGGGACAGGTCAACACCGGGGAGCTGTTTTTT	TRBV6-4	TRBJ2-2	TRBD1	many
CASSTTSGRPYNEQFF	TGTGCCAGCAGCACGACTAGCGGGAGACCCTACAATGAGCAGTTCTTC	TRBV28	TRBJ2-1	TRBD2	once
CASSLKRLGMETQYF	TGTGCCAGCAGCTTAAAGAGGCTTGGTATGGAGACCCAGTACTTC	TRBV7-9	TRBJ2-5	.	many
CASSLSQSSTTDTQYF	TGTGCCAGCAGTTTATCGCAGAGCTCTACCACAGATACGCAGTATTTT	TRBV27	TRBJ2-3	.	.
CASSQGGGTGELFF	TGTGCCAGCAGCCAAGGAGGGGGCACCGGGGAGCTGTTTTTT	TRBV3-1	TRBJ2-2	.	many
CASSFVDRAYEQYF	TGCGCCAGCAGCTTCGTCGACCGTGCCTACGAGCAGTACTTC	TRBV5-1	TRBJ2-7	.	many
CASSSSGGEQFF	TGCGCCAGCAGCAGTAGCGGGGGTGAGCAGTTCTTC	TRBV5-1	TRBJ2-1	TRBD2	many
CASSLGGGNEQFF	TGTGCCAGCAGTTTAGGGGGGGGCAATGAGCAGTTCTTC	TRBV12-3/TRBV12-4	TRBJ2-1	TRBD2	many
CASSSYAGNTGELFF	TGCGCCAGCAGCTCGTACGCCGGGAACACCGGGGAGCTGTTTTTT	TRBV5-1	TRBJ2-2	.	many
CASSLSPNTEAFF	TGTGCCAGCAGCCTTTCGCCGAACACTGAAGCTTTCTTT	TRBV12-3/TRBV12-4	TRBJ1-1	.	many
CSASNGPDYEQYF	TGCAGTGCTAGTAACGGGCCGGACTACGAGCAGTACTTC	TRBV20-1	TRBJ2-7	.	.
CASSEAVREGYGYTF	TGTGCCAGCAGTGAAGCTGTCAGGGAAGGGTATGGCTACACCTTC	TRBV6-1	TRBJ1-2	.	many
CASSQFRGNTDTQYF	TGCGCCAGCAGCCAATTCCGGGGGAACACAGATACGCAGTATTTT	TRBV4-1	TRBJ2-3	.	many
CAITRDNQPQHF	TGTGCCATCACGCGGGACAATCAGCCCCAGCATTTT	TRBV10-3	TRBJ1-5	.	many
CSVEQGGTDTQYF	TGCAGCGTTGAACAGGGGGGCACAGATACGCAGTATTTT	TRBV29-1	TRBJ2-3	TRBD1	few
CASSLDRDYEQYF	TGCGCCAGCAGCTTGGACAGGGATTACGAGCAGTACTTC	TRBV5-1	TRBJ2-7	.	many
CASSQTSGSGTGELFF	TGTGCCAGCAGCCAAACTAGCGGGAGTGGAACCGGGGAGCTGTTTTTT	TRBV28	TRBJ2-2	TRBD2	many
CASSGLTSSDEQFF	TGCGCCAGCAGCGGCTTAACTAGCAGCGATGAGCAGTTCTTC	TRBV5-1	TRBJ2-1	.	.
CASSLNPNYGYTF	TGTGCCAGCAGCTTAAATCCTAACTATGGCTACACCTTC	TRBV7-9	TRBJ1-2	.	.
CATSQKTLAGLYNEQFF	TGTGCCACCAGCCAAAAAACCCTTGCGGGCCTTTACAATGAGCAGTTCTTC	TRBV3-1	TRBJ2-1	.	.
CATSDPLRGGDTDTQYF	TGTGCCACCAGTGATCCCCTAAGGGGGGGGGACACAGATACGCAGTATTTT	TRBV24-1	TRBJ2-3	.	many
CASSSGQGVNEQFF	TGCGCCAGCAGCTCCGGACAGGGAGTTAATGAGCAGTTCTTC	TRBV5-1	TRBJ2-1	TRBD1	many
CASSDVGRSSYEQYF	TGTGCCAGCAGCGACGTGGGACGTAGCTCCTACGAGCAGTACTTC	TRBV5-5	TRBJ2-7	.	many
CASRYSGQPQHF	TGTGCCAGCAGGTACTCGGGGCAGCCCCAGCATTTT	TRBV12-3/TRBV12-4	TRBJ1-5	.	many
CASSQEIGLGEQFF	TGTGCCAGCAGCCAGGAGATTGGTTTAGGTGAGCAGTTCTTC	TRBV2	TRBJ2-1	.	few
CSARDRTGNEQFF	TGCAGTGCTAGAGACCGGACTGGCAATGAGCAGTTCTTC	TRBV20-1	TRBJ2-1	.	.
CASSGIWSPEQPQHF	TGTGCCAGCAGTGGTATATGGAGCCCCGAGCAGCCCCAGCATTTT	TRBV6-1	TRBJ1-5	.	many
CASSPNTVLWDYGYTF	TGTGCCAGCAGCCCCAATACAGTTCTCTGGGACTATGGCTACACCTTC	TRBV6-1	TRBJ1-2	.	few
CASSLEQGGSGELFF	TGTGCCAGCAGCTTGGAACAGGGAGGGAGCGGGGAGCTGTTTTTT	TRBV5-5	TRBJ2-2	.	many
CASSVSGFANTGELFF	TGTGCCAGCAGCGTGTCGGGATTCGCGAACACCGGGGAGCTGTTTTTT	TRBV9	TRBJ2-2	.	many
CASNPQGLATDTQYF	TGCGCCAGCAACCCGCAGGGACTAGCCACAGATACGCAGTATTTT	TRBV4-1	TRBJ2-3	TRBD2	many
CASSSVDRDYNEQFF	TGTGCCAGCAGCTCTGTCGACAGGGACTACAATGAGCAGTTCTTC	TRBV6-1	TRBJ2-1	TRBD1	many
CASSESGSSYNEQFF	TGTGCCAGCAGCGAGAGCGGGAGCTCCTACAATGAGCAGTTCTTC	TRBV9	TRBJ2-1	TRBD2	many
CASRGAATLTSYEQYF	TGTGCCAGCCGCGGGGCGGCCACCTTAACATCCTACGAGCAGTACTTC	TRBV5-5	TRBJ2-7	.	.
CSVRLAGLAVGELFF	TGCAGCGTTCGCTTAGCGGGATTGGCGGTCGGGGAGCTGTTTTTT	TRBV29-1	TRBJ2-2	TRBD2	.
CAISEEISNSYNEQFF	TGTGCCATCAGTGAGGAGATTTCCAACTCCTACAATGAGCAGTTCTTC	TRBV10-3	TRBJ2-1	.	.
CASSYWGNTGELFF	TGTGCCAGCAGTTACTGGGGGAACACCGGGGAGCTGTTTTTT	TRBV6-5	TRBJ2-2	.	many
CASSGGDTDTQYF	TGTGCCAGCAGCGGGGGGGACACAGATACGCAGTATTTT	TRBV9	TRBJ2-3	.	many
CASSSGPGFSGANVLTF	TGCGCCAGCAGCTCCGGACCAGGGTTCTCTGGGGCCAACGTCCTGACTTTC	TRBV5-1	TRBJ2-6	.	.
CASSFPGTGGFTEAFF	TGTGCCAGCAGCTTCCCTGGGACAGGGGGCTTCACTGAAGCTTTCTTT	TRBV7-9	TRBJ1-1	TRBD1	once
CASSFRNNEQFF	TGTGCCAGCAGTTTCAGGAACAATGAGCAGTTCTTC	TRBV28	TRBJ2-1	.	few
CASSFFGQGEITGELFF	TGCGCCAGCAGCTTCTTCGGGCAGGGTGAGATCACCGGGGAGCTGTTTTTT	TRBV5-1	TRBJ2-2	.	many
CASAEGSNTGELFF	TGCGCCAGCGCGGAGGGATCCAACACCGGGGAGCTGTTTTTT	TRBV5-1	TRBJ2-2	.	many
CSVEQTGYTEAFF	TGCAGCGTTGAGCAGACAGGATACACTGAAGCTTTCTTT	TRBV29-1	TRBJ1-1	.	.
CASSLAGGIMNTEAFF	TGTGCCAGCAGCTTAGCTGGGGGCATCATGAACACTGAAGCTTTCTTT	TRBV7-8	TRBJ1-1	.	many
CASSYSVSGSINTGELFF	TGTGCCAGCAGTTACTCTGTCAGCGGGAGTATCAACACCGGGGAGCTGTTTTTT	TRBV6-5	TRBJ2-2	TRBD2	many
CSAREQGPTRNTEAFF	TGCAGTGCTAGGGAGCAAGGACCGACCCGAAACACTGAAGCTTTCTTT	TRBV20-1	TRBJ1-1	.	many
CSVTTGVYYGYTF	TGCAGCGTCACGACAGGGGTATACTATGGCTACACCTTC	TRBV29-1	TRBJ1-2	TRBD1	many
CASRPQRAGGNGQPQHF	TGTGCCAGCAGACCTCAAAGGGCAGGGGGGAACGGTCAGCCCCAGCATTTT	TRBV6-1	TRBJ1-5	TRBD1	few
CASSLTEGGRTEAFF	TGCGCCAGCAGCTTGACCGAAGGGGGCCGAACTGAAGCTTTCTTT	TRBV5-1	TRBJ1-1	TRBD1	.
CSAHIIMNTEAFF	TGCAGCGCCCACATTATTATGAACACTGAAGCTTTCTTT	TRBV29-1	TRBJ1-1	.	few
CASGQGTSPLHF	TGTGCCAGCGGACAGGGTACTTCACCCCTCCACTTT	TRBV3-1	TRBJ1-6	TRBD1	many
CASSWGRGDTQYF	TGTGCCAGCAGCTGGGGGCGGGGAGATACGCAGTATTTT	TRBV7-2	TRBJ2-3	.	.
CSVESRTYEQYF	TGCAGCGTTGAGTCCAGGACCTACGAGCAGTACTTC	TRBV29-1	TRBJ2-7	.	.
CASSSLDIYGYTF	TGTGCCAGCAGTTCCTTGGACATTTATGGCTACACCTTC	TRBV12-3/TRBV12-4	TRBJ1-2	.	.
CSVSRGNYGYTF	TGCAGCGTCTCCAGGGGGAACTATGGCTACACCTTC	TRBV29-1	TRBJ1-2	TRBD1	few
CASSLPSGYQETQYF	TGTGCCAGCAGTTTGCCTAGCGGGTACCAAGAGACCCAGTACTTC	TRBV12-3/TRBV12-4	TRBJ2-5	TRBD2	few